The T cell receptor beta chain described here comes from a study of CD8 T cells in ankylosing spondylitis. Study conclusions and caveats: Significantly higher representation of disease-linked clones was reported for matched ankylosing spondylitis synovial fluid. Ankylosing spondylitis blood seemed to carry a telltale TCR beta motif made of eight highly homologous variants.

This clonotype has a handful of counts. What it binds is not known. The TCR beta libraries were generated through quantitative 5'-RACE incorporating molecular barcodes. TCRdb re-called the 5' RACE reads through MiXCR, storing one row per CDR3 protein. The sample yields about 840,000 distinct CDR3 sequences, 10% to 15% seen once. This receptor was obtained from a male donor with ankylosing spondylitis. The specimen sequenced was blood, either unsorted or a sorted T cell fraction (not recorded which).

In nucleotides, the CDR3 is TGCAGTGCTAGAGTCCGAACTAGCGGGAGCTCTCGCGAGCAGTACTTC. Encoded protein: CSARVRTSGSSREQYF. The chain uses TRBV20-1 and TRBJ2-7; TRBD2 matches 11 bases. This CDR3 has 16 amino acids. Germline loops: CDR1 DFQATT, CDR2 SNEGSKA (reference sequence). The trim removed 1 base at V and 6 bases at J, leaving 11 bases unmatched.